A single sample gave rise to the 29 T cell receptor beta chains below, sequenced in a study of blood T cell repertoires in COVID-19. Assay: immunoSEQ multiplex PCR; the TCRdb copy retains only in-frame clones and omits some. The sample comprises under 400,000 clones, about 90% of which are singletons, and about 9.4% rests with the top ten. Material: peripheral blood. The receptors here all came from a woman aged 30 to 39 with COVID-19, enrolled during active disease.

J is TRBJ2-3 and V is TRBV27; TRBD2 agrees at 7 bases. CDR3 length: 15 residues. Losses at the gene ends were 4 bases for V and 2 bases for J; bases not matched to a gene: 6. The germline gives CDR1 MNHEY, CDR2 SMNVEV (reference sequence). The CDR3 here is CASSSPLAVTDTQYF. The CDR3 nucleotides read TGTGCCAGCAGTTCCCCCCTAGCGGTCACAGATACGCAGTATTTT.

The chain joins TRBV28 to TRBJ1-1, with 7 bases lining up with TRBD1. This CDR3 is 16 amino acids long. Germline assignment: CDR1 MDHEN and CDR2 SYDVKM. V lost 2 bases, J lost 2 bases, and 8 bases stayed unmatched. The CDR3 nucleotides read TGTGCCAGCAGTTTACGCCAGGGACAGACTAACACTGAAGCTTTCTTT. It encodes CASSLRQGQTNTEAFF.

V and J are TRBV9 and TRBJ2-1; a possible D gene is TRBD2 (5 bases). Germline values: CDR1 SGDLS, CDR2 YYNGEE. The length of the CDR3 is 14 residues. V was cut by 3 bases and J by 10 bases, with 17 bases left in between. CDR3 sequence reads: CASSAQLLIAEQFF. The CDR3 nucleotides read TGTGCCAGCAGCGCCCAACTTTTGATAGCGGAGCAGTTCTTC.

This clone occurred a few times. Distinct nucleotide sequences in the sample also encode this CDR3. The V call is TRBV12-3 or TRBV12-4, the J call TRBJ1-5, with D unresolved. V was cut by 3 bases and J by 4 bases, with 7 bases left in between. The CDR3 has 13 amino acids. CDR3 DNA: TGTGCCAGCAGTTTGGCTCTTAATCAGCCCCAGCATTTT. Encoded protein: CASSLALNQPQHF.

The CDR3 coding sequence is TGTGCCAGTAGTATTCCGGGACAGGGAGATACGCAGTATTTT. Translating it yields CASSIPGQGDTQYF. This chain joins TRBV19 and TRBJ2-3; 9 bases map to TRBD1. CDR3 length: 14 residues. Germline CDR1 and CDR2: LNHDA and SQIVND (reference sequence). The trim removed 3 bases at V and 5 bases at J, leaving 3 bases unmatched.

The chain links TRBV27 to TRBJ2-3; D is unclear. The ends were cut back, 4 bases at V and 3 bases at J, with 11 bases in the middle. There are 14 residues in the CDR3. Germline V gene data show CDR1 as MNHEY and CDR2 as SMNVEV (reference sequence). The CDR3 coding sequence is TGTGCCAGCAGTTCGAGAGTGTGGACAGATACGCAGTATTTT. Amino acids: CASSSRVWTDTQYF.

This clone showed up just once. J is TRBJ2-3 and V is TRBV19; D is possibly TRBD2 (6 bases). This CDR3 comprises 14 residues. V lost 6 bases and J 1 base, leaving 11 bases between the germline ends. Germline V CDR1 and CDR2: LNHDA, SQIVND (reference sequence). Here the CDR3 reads CASREGIRTDTQYF. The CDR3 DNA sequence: TGTGCCAGTAGGGAGGGGATACGCACAGATACGCAGTATTTT.

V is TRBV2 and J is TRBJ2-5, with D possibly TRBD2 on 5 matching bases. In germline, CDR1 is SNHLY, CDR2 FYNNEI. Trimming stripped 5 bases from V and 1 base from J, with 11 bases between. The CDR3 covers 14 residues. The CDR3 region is CASSREGLQETQYF. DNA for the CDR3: TGTGCCAGCAGTCGAGAGGGCCTCCAAGAGACCCAGTACTTC.

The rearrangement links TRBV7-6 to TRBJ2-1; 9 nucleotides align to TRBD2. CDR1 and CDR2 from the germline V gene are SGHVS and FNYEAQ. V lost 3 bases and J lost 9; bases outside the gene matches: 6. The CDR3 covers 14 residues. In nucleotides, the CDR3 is TGTGCCAGCAGCTTGCGGCGGGAGGGAGGTGAGCAGTTCTTC. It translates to CASSLRREGGEQFF. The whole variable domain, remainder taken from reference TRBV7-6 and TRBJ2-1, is GAGVSQSPRYKVTKRGQDVALRCDPISGHVSLYWYRQALGQGPEFLTYFNYEAQQDKSGLPNDRFSAERPEGSISTLTIQRTEQRDSAMYRCASSLRREGGEQFFGPGTRLTVL.

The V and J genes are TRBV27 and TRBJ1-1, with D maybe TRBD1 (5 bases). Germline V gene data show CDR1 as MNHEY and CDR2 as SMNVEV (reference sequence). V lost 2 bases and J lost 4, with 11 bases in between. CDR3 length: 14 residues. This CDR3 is CASSLRAGLTEAFF. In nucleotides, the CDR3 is TGTGCCAGCAGTTTACGGGCAGGGCTCACTGAAGCTTTCTTT.

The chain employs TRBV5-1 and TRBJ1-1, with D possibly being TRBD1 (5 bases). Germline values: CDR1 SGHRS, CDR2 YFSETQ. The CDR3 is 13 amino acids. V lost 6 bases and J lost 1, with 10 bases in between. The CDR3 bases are TGCGCCAGCAATCGACAGCCGAACACTGAAGCTTTCTTT. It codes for CASNRQPNTEAFF.

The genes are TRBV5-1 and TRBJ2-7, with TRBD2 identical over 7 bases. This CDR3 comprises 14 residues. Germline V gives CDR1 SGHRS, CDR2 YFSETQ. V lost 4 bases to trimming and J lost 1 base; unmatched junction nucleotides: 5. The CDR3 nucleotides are TGCGCCAGCAGCCGGGGGGTTGGGTCCTACGAGCAGTACTTC. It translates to CASSRGVGSYEQYF.

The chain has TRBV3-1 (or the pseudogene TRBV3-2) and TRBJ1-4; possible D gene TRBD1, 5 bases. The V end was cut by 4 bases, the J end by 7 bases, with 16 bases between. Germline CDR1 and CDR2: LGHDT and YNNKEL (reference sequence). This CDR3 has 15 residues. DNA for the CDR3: TGTGCCAGCAGCCGATCAGGGTGGGGAGGTGAAAAACTGTTTTTT. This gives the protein CASSRSGWGGEKLFF.

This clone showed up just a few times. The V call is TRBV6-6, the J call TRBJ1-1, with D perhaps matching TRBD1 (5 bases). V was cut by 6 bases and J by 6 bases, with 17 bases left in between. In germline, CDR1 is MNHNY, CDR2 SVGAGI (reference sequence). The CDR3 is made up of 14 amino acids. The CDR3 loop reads CASSPPRGVAEAFF. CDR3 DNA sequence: TGTGCCAGCAGCCCCCCCCGGGGGGTAGCTGAAGCTTTCTTT.

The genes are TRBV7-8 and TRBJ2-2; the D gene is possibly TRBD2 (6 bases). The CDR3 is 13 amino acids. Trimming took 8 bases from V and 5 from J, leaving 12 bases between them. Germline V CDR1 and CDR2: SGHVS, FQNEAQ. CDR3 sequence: CASSPGGTGELFF. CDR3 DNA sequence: TGTGCCAGCTCCCCCGGAGGGACCGGGGAGCTGTTTTTT. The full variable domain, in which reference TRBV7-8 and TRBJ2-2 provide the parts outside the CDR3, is GAGVSQSPRYKVAKRGQDVALRCDPISGHVSLFWYQQALGQGPEFLTYFQNEAQLDKSGLPSDRFFAERPEGSVSTLKIQRTQQEDSAVYLCASSPGGTGELFFGEGSRLTVL.

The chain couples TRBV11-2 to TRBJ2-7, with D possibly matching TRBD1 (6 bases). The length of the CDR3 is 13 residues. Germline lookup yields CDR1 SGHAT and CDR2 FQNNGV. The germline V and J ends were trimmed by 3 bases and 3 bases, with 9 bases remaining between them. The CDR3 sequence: CASSFGQHYEQYF. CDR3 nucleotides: TGTGCCAGCAGCTTCGGACAGCACTACGAGCAGTACTTC.

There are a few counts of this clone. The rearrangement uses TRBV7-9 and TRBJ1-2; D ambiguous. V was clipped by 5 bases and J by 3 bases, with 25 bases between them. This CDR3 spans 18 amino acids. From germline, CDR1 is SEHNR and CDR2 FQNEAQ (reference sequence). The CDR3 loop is CASSRPVLTASTYYGYTF. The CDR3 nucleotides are TGTGCCAGCAGCCGACCTGTTTTGACTGCCTCCACCTACTATGGCTACACCTTC.

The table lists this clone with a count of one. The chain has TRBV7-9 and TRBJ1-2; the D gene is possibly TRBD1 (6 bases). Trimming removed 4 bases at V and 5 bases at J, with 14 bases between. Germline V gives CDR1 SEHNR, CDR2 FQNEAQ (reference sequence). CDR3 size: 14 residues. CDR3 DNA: TGTGCCAGCAGCTCGGGGGGCGGTGGGTATGGCTACACCTTC. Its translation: CASSSGGGGYGYTF.

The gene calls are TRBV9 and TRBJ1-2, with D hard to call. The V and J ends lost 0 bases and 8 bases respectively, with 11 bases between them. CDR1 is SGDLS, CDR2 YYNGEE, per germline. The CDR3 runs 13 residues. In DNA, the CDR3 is TGTGCCAGCAGCGTAGATGAGCTTCGGGGCTACACCTTC. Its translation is CASSVDELRGYTF. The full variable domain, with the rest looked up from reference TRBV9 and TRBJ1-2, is DSGVTQTPKHLITATGQRVTLRCSPRSGDLSVYWYQQSLDQGLQFLIQYYNGEERAKGNILERFSAQQFPDLHSELNLSSLELGDSALYFCASSVDELRGYTFGSGTRLTVV.

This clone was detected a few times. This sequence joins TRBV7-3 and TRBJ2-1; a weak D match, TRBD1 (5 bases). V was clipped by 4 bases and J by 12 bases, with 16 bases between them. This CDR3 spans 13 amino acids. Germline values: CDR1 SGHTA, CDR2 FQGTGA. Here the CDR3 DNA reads TGTGCCAGCAGCTCCCCGCAGGGCGTAGGGCAGTTCTTC. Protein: CASSSPQGVGQFF. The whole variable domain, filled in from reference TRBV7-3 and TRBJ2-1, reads GAGVSQTPSNKVTEKGKYVELRCDPISGHTALYWYRQSLGQGPEFLIYFQGTGAADDSGLPNDRFFAVRPEGSVSTLKIQRTERGDSAVYLCASSSPQGVGQFFGPGTRLTVL.

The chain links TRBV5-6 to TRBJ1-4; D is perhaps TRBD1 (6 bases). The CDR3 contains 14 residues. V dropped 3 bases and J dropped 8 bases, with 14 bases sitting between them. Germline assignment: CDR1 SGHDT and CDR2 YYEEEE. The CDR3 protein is CASSSGGQVEKLFF. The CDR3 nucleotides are TGTGCCAGCAGCTCGGGGGGGCAAGTGGAAAAACTGTTTTTT.

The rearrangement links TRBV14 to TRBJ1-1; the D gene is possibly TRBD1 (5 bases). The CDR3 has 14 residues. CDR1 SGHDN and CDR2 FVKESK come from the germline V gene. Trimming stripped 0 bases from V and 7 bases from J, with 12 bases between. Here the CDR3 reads CASSQDLQAYEAFF. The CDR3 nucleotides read TGTGCCAGCAGCCAAGATCTACAGGCCTATGAAGCTTTCTTT.

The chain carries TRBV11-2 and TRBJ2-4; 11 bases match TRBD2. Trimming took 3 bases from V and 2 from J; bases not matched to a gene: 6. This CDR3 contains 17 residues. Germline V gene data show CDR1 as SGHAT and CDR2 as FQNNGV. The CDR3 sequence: CASSLNSGRASKNIQYF. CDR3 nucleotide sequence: TGTGCCAGCAGCTTGAATAGCGGGAGGGCCTCCAAAAACATTCAGTACTTC.

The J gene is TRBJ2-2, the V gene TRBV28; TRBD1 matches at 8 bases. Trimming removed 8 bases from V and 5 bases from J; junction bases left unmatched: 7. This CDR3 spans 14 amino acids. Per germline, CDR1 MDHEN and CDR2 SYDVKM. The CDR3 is CASEPGQETGELFF. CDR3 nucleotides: TGTGCCAGCGAGCCGGGACAGGAGACCGGGGAGCTGTTTTTT.

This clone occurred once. The CDR3 sequence is CASRRPGQGNSPLHF. The DNA for the CDR3 is TGTGCCAGCAGACGCCCGGGACAGGGGAATTCACCCCTCCACTTT. This sequence joins TRBV11-2 and TRBJ1-6; 10 bases are a match to TRBD1. Germline V gives CDR1 SGHAT, CDR2 FQNNGV. The CDR3 loop spans 15 amino acids. The V and J ends lost 6 bases and 7 bases, in that order; junction bases with no gene match: 6.

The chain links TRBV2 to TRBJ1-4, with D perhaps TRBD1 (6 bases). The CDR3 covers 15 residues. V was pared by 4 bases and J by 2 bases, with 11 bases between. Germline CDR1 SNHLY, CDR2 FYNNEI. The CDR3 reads CASSVQGKTNEKLFF. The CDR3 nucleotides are TGTGCCAGCAGTGTTCAGGGGAAGACTAATGAAAAACTGTTTTTT.

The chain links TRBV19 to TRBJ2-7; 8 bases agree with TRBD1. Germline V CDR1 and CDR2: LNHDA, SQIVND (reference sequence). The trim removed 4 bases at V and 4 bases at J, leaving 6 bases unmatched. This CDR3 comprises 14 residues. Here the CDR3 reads CASSTGQGRYEQYF. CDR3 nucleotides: TGTGCCAGTAGTACTGGACAGGGCCGTTACGAGCAGTACTTC.

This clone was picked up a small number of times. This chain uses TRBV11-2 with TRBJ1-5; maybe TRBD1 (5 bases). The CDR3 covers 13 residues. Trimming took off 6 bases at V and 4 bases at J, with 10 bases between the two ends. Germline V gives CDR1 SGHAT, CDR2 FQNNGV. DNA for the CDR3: TGTGCCAGCAGTAGGGGTTGGAATCAGCCCCAGCATTTT. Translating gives CASSRGWNQPQHF.

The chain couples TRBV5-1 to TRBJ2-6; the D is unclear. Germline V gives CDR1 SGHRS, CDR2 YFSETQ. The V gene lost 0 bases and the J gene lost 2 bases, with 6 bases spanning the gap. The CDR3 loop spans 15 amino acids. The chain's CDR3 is CASSLAATGANVLTF. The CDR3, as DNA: TGCGCCAGCAGCTTGGCAGCGACTGGGGCCAACGTCCTGACTTTC.